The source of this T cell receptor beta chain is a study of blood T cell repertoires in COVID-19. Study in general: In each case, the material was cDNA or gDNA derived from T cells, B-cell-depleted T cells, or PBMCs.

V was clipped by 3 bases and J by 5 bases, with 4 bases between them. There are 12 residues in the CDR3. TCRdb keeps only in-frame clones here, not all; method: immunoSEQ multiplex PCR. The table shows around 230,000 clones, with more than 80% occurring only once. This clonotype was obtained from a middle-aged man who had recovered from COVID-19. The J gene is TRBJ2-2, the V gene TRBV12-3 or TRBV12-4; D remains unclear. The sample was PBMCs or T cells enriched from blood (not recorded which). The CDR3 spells CASSFVTGELFF. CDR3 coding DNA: TGTGCCAGCAGTTTCGTAACCGGGGAGCTGTTTTTT.